A selection of T cell receptor beta chains follows, all from one sample in a study of Ad26.COV2.S vaccination and SARS-CoV-2 variants. Here immunoSEQ multiplex PCR was the method, and the copy in TCRdb shows in-frame clones only, minus some. The table has 300,000 to 400,000 clones, 85% seen once. Sequences were derived from peripheral blood, sampled in a trial of Ad26.COV2.S vaccine versus placebo. The receptors originated from a person between 18 and 60 years old who received the Ad26.COV2.S COVID-19 vaccine or a placebo. Both conserved end residues are part of each CDR3. A D gene is named only where the DNA matches it firmly. A row's size may be missing; if present it is once, few, many or a size class.

d_call: TRBD1; v_call: TRBV28; j_call: TRBJ1-2; clone_size: -; cdr3_nt: TGTGCCAGCAGTTTAGGTGGGACAGGGGGCGGCTATGGCTACACCTTC; cdr3_aa: CASSLGGTGGGYGYTF
d_call: TRBD2; v_call: TRBV6-5; j_call: TRBJ2-1; clone_size: -; cdr3_nt: TGTGCCAGCGGGACTAGCGAGCCCAATGAGCAGTTCTTC; cdr3_aa: CASGTSEPNEQFF
d_call: TRBD2; v_call: TRBV20-1; j_call: TRBJ2-1; clone_size: -; cdr3_nt: TGCAGTGCTAGTACTGGGACTACTCCCTACAATGAGCAGTTCTTC; cdr3_aa: CSASTGTTPYNEQFF
d_call: -; v_call: TRBV5-5; j_call: TRBJ1-1; clone_size: -; cdr3_nt: TGTGCCAGCAGCCCGGGACTCCGCGAGGGAGCTTTCTTT; cdr3_aa: CASSPGLREGAFF
d_call: TRBD2; v_call: TRBV15; j_call: TRBJ2-7; clone_size: -; cdr3_nt: TGTGCCACCAGCAGAGACGCGGCAGCGGGAAGATACGAGCAGTACTTC; cdr3_aa: CATSRDAAAGRYEQYF
d_call: TRBD1; v_call: TRBV3-1/TRBV3-2; j_call: TRBJ1-1; clone_size: -; cdr3_nt: TGTGCCAGCAGCCAAGATCGCCCAGGGGGTAGCGGGCACACTGAAGCTTTCTTT; cdr3_aa: CASSQDRPGGSGHTEAFF
d_call: -; v_call: TRBV5-1; j_call: TRBJ2-2; clone_size: -; cdr3_nt: TGCGCCAGCAGCACCACAGTCAACGCGAACACCGGGGAGCTGTTTTTT; cdr3_aa: CASSTTVNANTGELFF
d_call: -; v_call: TRBV5-1; j_call: TRBJ2-3; clone_size: -; cdr3_nt: TGCGCCAGCCAAAACTCCGGGACTTACCTAAATACGCAGTATTTT; cdr3_aa: CASQNSGTYLNTQYF
d_call: -; v_call: TRBV7-8; j_call: TRBJ2-7; clone_size: -; cdr3_nt: TGTGCCAGCAGCTTAGCGACTCGCTCGTACGAGCAGTACTTC; cdr3_aa: CASSLATRSYEQYF
d_call: -; v_call: TRBV3-1/TRBV3-2; j_call: TRBJ2-7; clone_size: -; cdr3_nt: TGTGCCAGCAGCCAGGCTTACGAGCAGTACTTC; cdr3_aa: CASSQAYEQYF
d_call: -; v_call: TRBV7-2; j_call: TRBJ1-5; clone_size: few; cdr3_nt: TGTGCCAGCAGCTTCTTAAATCAGCCCCAGCATTTT; cdr3_aa: CASSFLNQPQHF
d_call: TRBD2; v_call: TRBV10-3; j_call: TRBJ2-7; clone_size: -; cdr3_nt: TGTGCCATCAGTGAGCCTGGACTAGCGGAATCCTACGAGCAGTACTTC; cdr3_aa: CAISEPGLAESYEQYF
d_call: TRBD1; v_call: TRBV19; j_call: TRBJ1-2; clone_size: -; cdr3_nt: TGTGCCAGTAGTATAGGACTAGGGACAGGAGCGTATGAGGTTAACTATGGCTACACCTTC; cdr3_aa: CASSIGLGTGAYEVNYGYTF
d_call: -; v_call: TRBV6-4; j_call: TRBJ1-5; clone_size: many; cdr3_nt: TGTGCCAGCAGCCCTTCCCCGGAGAATCAGCCCCAGCATTTT; cdr3_aa: CASSPSPENQPQHF
d_call: -; v_call: TRBV7-2; j_call: TRBJ2-2; clone_size: -; cdr3_nt: TGTGCCAGCAGCCCGACGAACACCGGGGAGCTGTTTTTT; cdr3_aa: CASSPTNTGELFF